These 2 T cell receptor beta chains were all obtained from the same sample, sequenced in a study of control samples from healthy donors and cancer patients. Method: immunoSEQ multiplex PCR; TCRdb's copy keeps in-frame clones and lacks some. The data show about 94,000 clones, about nine tenths seen once. The sample comprised blood. These receptors originate from a woman aged 18-29 years in good health.

In its sample, this clone was seen once. This chain joins TRBV5-1 and TRBJ2-5, with 8 bases that match TRBD1. This CDR3 comprises 16 residues. Germline CDR1 and CDR2: SGHRS and YFSETQ. V was clipped by 7 bases and J by 1 base; unmatched bases: 12. The CDR3 sequence: CASGVTTGAGQETQYF. CDR3 in DNA: TGCGCCAGCGGAGTTACGACAGGGGCGGGCCAAGAGACCCAGTACTTC. Full variable domain (rest looked up from reference TRBV5-1 and TRBJ2-5): KAGVTQTPRYLIKTRGQQVTLSCSPISGHRSVSWYQQTPGQGLQFLFEYFSETQRNKGNFPGRFSGRQFSNSRSEMNVSTLELGDSALYLCASGVTTGAGQETQYFGPGTRLLVL.

This chain links TRBV28 with TRBJ2-7; TRBD2 matches at 7 bases. Germline CDR1 is MDHEN and CDR2 is SYDVKM. This CDR3 contains 15 residues. The ends lost 2 bases at V and 3 bases at J; junction bases unmatched: 7. The CDR3 DNA reads as TGTGCCAGCAGTTTAGGAGTTACGGGGGGCTACGAGCAGTACTTC. It yields the protein CASSLGVTGGYEQYF.